The 6 T cell receptor beta chains given below trace back to one sample, sequenced in a study of T cell repertoires in cytomegalovirus infection. No antigen has been identified for these receptors. TCRdb fed the reads into MiXCR, producing one record per CDR3 protein. The sample lists hundreds of thousands of distinct CDR3 sequences, 31% occurring once. The sample consisted of cultured CD8+ T cells from PBMCs, taken from culture after CMV antigen stimulation. The receptors were sampled from a human donor in good health (CMV status not recorded). Some clones in this sample may be carry-over from other donors' samples.

The chain couples TRBV12-3 or TRBV12-4 to TRBJ2-7, with D possibly TRBD1 on 5 matching bases. Trimming removed 4 bases from V and 6 bases from J, with 13 bases in between. This CDR3 has 13 amino acids. The CDR3 nucleotides read TGTGCCAGCAGTTCGACGACAGTGGCCGAGCAGTACTTC. It is translated as CASSSTTVAEQYF.

The chain links TRBV6-6 to TRBJ2-7; TRBD1 matches at 8 bases. Germline CDR1 MNHNY, CDR2 SVGAGI (reference sequence). The CDR3 length is 15 residues. The V gene end was trimmed by 6 bases and the J gene end by 1 base; junction bases not matched to a gene: 8. CDR3 protein: CASRLGQAVSYEQYF. The CDR3 coding sequence is TGTGCCAGCAGGCTGGGACAGGCCGTTTCCTACGAGCAGTACTTC.

CDR3 sequence: CASSLRGDSYEQYF. The CDR3 bases are TGTGCCAGCAGCTTACGGGGGGACTCCTACGAGCAGTACTTC. The V call is TRBV7-9, the J call TRBJ2-7; TRBD2 aligns across 7 bases. CDR3 length equals 14 residues. The V and J ends lost 2 bases and 0 bases, in that order; junction bases with no gene match: 1. Germline CDR1 and CDR2: SEHNR and FQNEAQ (reference sequence).

Worth noting for this clonotype: A read error may be the cause here, since a much bigger clone is one base away. CDR3 sequence: CASSLSGGATNEQLF. CDR3 DNA sequence: TGTGCCAGCAGCTTGAGCGGGGGGGCCACCAATGAGCAGTTGTTC. The chain is built from TRBV7-2 and TRBJ2-1, with 10 positions matching TRBD2. Germline-derived CDR1 and CDR2 are SGHTA and FQGNSA. The CDR3 totals 15 residues.

The gene calls are TRBV20-1 and TRBJ2-2; perhaps TRBD1 as D (5 bases). Per the germline V gene, CDR1 is DFQATT and CDR2 is SNEGSKA (reference sequence). The CDR3 contains 12 residues. Between the trimmed V and J ends, which lost 4 bases and 8 bases, there was a span of 11 bases. CDR3 sequence (DNA): TGCAGTGCTACAGGGCTACCTGGGGAGCTGTTTTTT. This translates into CSATGLPGELFF.

This clonotype was detected only a few times. The gene calls are TRBV5-6 and TRBJ2-1; TRBD1 matches 7 bases. V lost 4 bases and J lost 5; bases outside the gene matches: 6. The CDR3 runs to 14 residues. CDR1 is SGHDT and CDR2 is YYEEEE in the germline V gene. For the CDR3, the DNA is TGTGCCAGCAGCCGCTGGGACAGCGACAATGAGCAGTTCTTC. It encodes CASSRWDSDNEQFF.